The sequence of this T cell receptor beta chain was determined in a study of T cells in narcolepsy. The method was immunoSEQ multiplex PCR; TCRdb's version includes in-frame clones alone and lacks a portion of them. The sample carries 34,000 or so clones, under 85% recorded once. In regard to this clone: As yet, its antigen is unknown.

CDR1 and CDR2 from the germline V gene are SGHDN and FVKESK. The CDR3 has 14 amino acids. The V segment lost 0 bases and the J segment 4 bases; nucleotides outside the gene matches: 2. Study findings and constraints: Some memory CD4+ repertoires had no autoreactive clone sequences. HCRT-specific and TRIB2-specific autoreactive clonotypes appeared among same-patient CSF and blood CD4+ clonotypes.

The clonotype was recovered from a human donor in good health. Sequencing was carried out using memory (CD45RA-) CD4+ T cells from blood. This chain uses TRBV14 with TRBJ1-1; 7 nucleotides agree with TRBD1. The CDR3 DNA follows: TGTGCCAGCAGCCAAGAGACAGGGACCACTGAAGCTTTCTTT. Its translation is CASSQETGTTEAFF.